The subject of this entry is one T cell receptor (beta chain). Its matching antigen is unknown. The data originate from a study of type 1 regulatory T cells. Study background: T-allo10 is an in vitro-generated, Tr1-enriched CD4 T cell product specific for alloantigen. Study observations and caveats: Tr1 cells had a more restricted TCR repertoire than non-Tr1 cells.

TCRdb itself ran the reads through MiXCR, one entry per CDR3 protein. The profile shows 63,000 or so distinct CDR3 sequences, about 50% of them singletons. The CDR3 is made up of 15 amino acids. The germline V gene has CDR1 DFQATT and CDR2 SNEGSKA (reference sequence). V gave up 1 base and J gave up 1 base, with 13 bases separating them. The genes are TRBV20-1 and TRBJ1-2, with a possible D match to TRBD1 (5 bases). This TCR was sampled from a human donor in good health. Sequenced input: cultured non-Tr1 T cells, either the whole culture or a sorted T cell fraction (not recorded which). CDR3 region: CSARGSDRYNYGYTF. Here the CDR3 DNA reads TGCAGTGCTAGAGGGTCCGACAGATATAACTATGGCTACACCTTC.